Below are 28 T cell receptor beta chains sequenced from a single sample in a study of blood T cell repertoires in COVID-19. Sequencing used immunoSEQ multiplex PCR; TCRdb keeps in-frame clones, though not all of them. The sample has 85,000 to 100,000 clones, 70% to 85% seen once. The sequenced sample consisted of peripheral blood. All receptors derive from a woman aged 55-69 years with acute or convalescent COVID-19.

The chain links TRBV6-5 to TRBJ1-4; D gene unclear. Trimming cost V 7 bases and J 7 bases, with 16 bases left between them. The length of the CDR3 is 14 residues. In germline, CDR1 is MNHEY, CDR2 SVGAGI. Here the CDR3 DNA reads TGTGCCAGCAAGTTCTCTGGGAGCGGTGAAAAACTGTTTTTT. It codes for CASKFSGSGEKLFF.

The chain carries TRBV11-2 and TRBJ1-4; D gene uncertain. The germline V and J ends were trimmed by 0 bases and 8 bases, with 7 bases remaining between them. Germline-derived CDR1 and CDR2 are SGHAT and FQNNGV. The CDR3 consists of 13 residues. CDR3 residues: CASSLEGGEKLFF. The CDR3, as DNA: TGTGCCAGCAGCTTAGAAGGAGGGGAAAAACTGTTTTTT.

The chain is built from TRBV21-1 and TRBJ2-3; no check of the table's D call, TRBD1, against the DNA was made. TRBV21-1 is noted as a pseudogene. This CDR3 is built from 14 residues. The CDR3 loop is CASSKGKDRDTQYF. CDR3 bases: TGTGCCAGCAGCAAAGGCAAGGACAGGGATACGCAGTATTTT.

J is TRBJ2-1 and V is TRBV7-9; D is possibly TRBD2 (6 bases). Germline-derived CDR1 and CDR2 are SEHNR and FQNEAQ (reference sequence). The CDR3 is 15 amino acids. The ends were cut back, 4 bases at V and 8 bases at J, with 18 bases in the middle. The CDR3 DNA is TGTGCCAGCAGCTGGGACGGGACTTCTCGGGATGAGCAGTTCTTC. This sequence encodes CASSWDGTSRDEQFF.

The chain employs TRBV9 and TRBJ1-3; 7 nucleotides align to TRBD1. V was pared by 2 bases and J by 1 base, with 6 bases of the junction left unmatched. Germline lookup yields CDR1 SGDLS and CDR2 YYNGEE. The CDR3 runs 16 residues. CDR3 region: CASSVGTAVSGNTIYF. The CDR3 nucleotides read TGTGCCAGCAGCGTTGGGACAGCAGTTTCTGGAAACACCATATATTTT.

The J gene is TRBJ2-2, the V gene TRBV7-3; the match to TRBD1 covers 9 bases. CDR3 length: 14 amino acids. Germline V gives CDR1 SGHTA, CDR2 FQGTGA. The junction had 2 bases not matched to a gene; V was cut back by 5 bases and J by 4 bases. For the CDR3, the DNA is TGTGCCAGCAGCACGACAGGGGGCACCGGGGAGCTGTTTTTT. Protein product: CASSTTGGTGELFF. Supplemented by reference TRBV7-3 and TRBJ2-2, the full variable domain reads GAGVSQTPSNKVTEKGKYVELRCDPISGHTALYWYRQSLGQGPEFLIYFQGTGAADDSGLPNDRFFAVRPEGSVSTLKIQRTERGDSAVYLCASSTTGGTGELFFGEGSRLTVL.

The chain is built from TRBV27 and TRBJ2-2; 7 bases map to TRBD2. The CDR3 covers 16 residues. The germline gives CDR1 MNHEY, CDR2 SMNVEV (reference sequence). J lost 4 bases, V lost 4 bases, and 9 bases had no gene match. The CDR3 is CASSSPGLDSTGELFF. The CDR3 DNA sequence: TGTGCCAGCAGTTCCCCCGGACTAGACAGCACCGGGGAGCTGTTTTTT.

This chain links TRBV2 with TRBJ1-1, with D possibly being TRBD1 (6 bases). Trimming took off 7 bases at V and 3 bases at J, with 12 bases between the two ends. The CDR3 has 13 amino acids. The germline gives CDR1 SNHLY, CDR2 FYNNEI. The CDR3 bases are TGTGCCAGCAATACCCAGGGGTACACTGAAGCTTTCTTT. Translating gives CASNTQGYTEAFF. The entire variable domain, with the rest obtained from reference TRBV2 and TRBJ1-1, is as follows: EPEVTQTPSHQVTQMGQEVILRCVPISNHLYFYWYRQILGQKVEFLVSFYNNEISEKSEIFDDQFSVERPDGSNFTLKIRSTKLEDSAMYFCASNTQGYTEAFFGQGTRLTVV.

The V call is TRBV7-2, the J call TRBJ2-7; D is possibly TRBD1 (6 bases). Germline V gives CDR1 SGHTA, CDR2 FQGNSA. The ends were cut back, 6 bases at V and 2 bases at J, with 14 bases in the middle. This CDR3 spans 14 amino acids. The CDR3 spells CASSAGTLPYEQYF. The CDR3 coding sequence is TGTGCCAGCAGTGCCGGGACACTCCCCTACGAGCAGTACTTC.

V is TRBV6-5 and J is TRBJ2-2; D might be TRBD2 (6 bases). The CDR3 consists of 14 residues. Germline V gene data show CDR1 as MNHEY and CDR2 as SVGAGI. Trimming took 8 bases from V and 2 from J, leaving 12 bases between them. The CDR3 reads CASRGTFNTGELFF. In DNA form, the CDR3 reads TGTGCCAGCCGAGGGACTTTCAACACCGGGGAGCTGTTTTTT.

The chain has TRBV20-1 and TRBJ1-4, with 7 bases that match TRBD1. Germline values: CDR1 DFQATT, CDR2 SNEGSKA (reference sequence). This CDR3 is built from 15 residues. The J segment lost 8 bases and the V segment lost 3 bases, leaving 12 bases of the junction unmatched. The CDR3 protein is CSASGTVEPREKLFF. The CDR3 nucleotides are TGCAGTGCTAGTGGGACAGTCGAACCTCGGGAAAAACTGTTTTTT.

This clone was picked up one time. This chain uses TRBV6-2 or TRBV6-3 with TRBJ2-5; D unresolved. Looked up from germline, CDR1 is MNHEY and CDR2 is SVGEGT. The CDR3 contains 11 residues. V lost 2 bases to trimming and J lost 9 bases, with 7 bases between them. CDR3 protein: CASSYPAPQYF. The CDR3 DNA reads TGTGCCAGCAGTTACCCCGCGCCCCAGTACTTC.

The gene calls are TRBV30 and TRBJ1-5; TRBD1 aligns across 9 bases. CDR3 length equals 15 residues. With 5 bases clipped from V and 3 bases from J, the junction kept 8 bases outside the gene matches. Per the germline V gene, CDR1 is GTSNPN and CDR2 is SVGIG (reference sequence). The CDR3 sequence is CAWDPGQGINQPQHF. CDR3 nucleotide sequence: TGTGCCTGGGACCCGGGACAGGGTATCAATCAGCCCCAGCATTTT.

This chain links TRBV6-4 with TRBJ1-5; 7 bases map to TRBD1. The CDR3 runs to 14 residues. Germline CDR1 is MRHNA and CDR2 is SNTAGT. The V and J ends lost 5 bases and 3 bases, in that order; junction bases with no gene match: 4. The CDR3 reads CASSPTGNNQPQHF. The CDR3 DNA reads as TGTGCCAGCAGTCCGACAGGGAACAATCAGCCCCAGCATTTT.

This chain connects TRBV2 to TRBJ2-5; 8 nucleotides agree with TRBD1. CDR3 length equals 16 residues. Germline V gene sequence: CDR1 SNHLY, CDR2 FYNNEI. The J segment lost 7 bases and the V segment lost 6 bases, leaving 16 bases of the junction unmatched. CDR3 bases: TGTGCCAGCAGAGCAGACAGGGGCCCCTTTCGGGGGACCCAGTACTTC. It translates to CASRADRGPFRGTQYF. Supplemented by reference TRBV2 and TRBJ2-5, the full variable domain reads EPEVTQTPSHQVTQMGQEVILRCVPISNHLYFYWYRQILGQKVEFLVSFYNNEISEKSEIFDDQFSVERPDGSNFTLKIRSTKLEDSAMYFCASRADRGPFRGTQYFGPGTRLLVL.

The gene calls are TRBV5-4 and TRBJ2-7; possibly TRBD1 for D (6 bases). The CDR3 is 15 amino acids. Per germline, CDR1 SGHNT and CDR2 YYREEE (reference sequence). Trimming cost V 3 bases and J 7 bases, with 20 bases left between them. CDR3 region: CASSWRQDPRREQYF. The CDR3 nucleotides read TGTGCCAGCAGCTGGAGACAGGACCCACGTCGGGAGCAGTACTTC.

This clone was counted once. J is TRBJ1-2 and V is TRBV11-2; possibly TRBD1 for D (5 bases). Trimming stripped 0 bases from V and 8 bases from J, with 10 bases between. Germline loops: CDR1 SGHAT, CDR2 FQNNGV. The CDR3 contains 13 residues. This CDR3 reads CASSLEEGVGYTF. The CDR3 DNA follows: TGTGCCAGCAGCTTAGAAGAAGGGGTGGGCTACACCTTC.

V is TRBV5-8 and J is TRBJ2-2, with D maybe TRBD1 (5 bases). CDR1 and CDR2 (germline): SGHTS, YDEGEE. The CDR3 contains 19 residues. V lost 0 bases and J 0 bases, leaving 18 bases between the germline ends. This CDR3 is CASSLGVRYDRTNTGELFF. DNA for the CDR3: TGTGCCAGCAGCTTGGGGGTTCGCTACGACAGAACGAACACCGGGGAGCTGTTTTTT. Drawing the rest from reference TRBV5-8 and TRBJ2-2, the complete variable domain is EAGVTQSPTHLIKTRGQQATLRCSPISGHTSVYWYQQALGLGLQFLLWYDEGEERNRGNFPPRFSGRQFPNYSSELNVNALELEDSALYLCASSLGVRYDRTNTGELFFGEGSRLTVL.

V gene TRBV2 combines with J gene TRBJ1-6; no clear D. Germline loops: CDR1 SNHLY, CDR2 FYNNEI. The CDR3 covers 13 residues. V lost 6 bases to trimming and J lost 9 bases, with 12 bases between them. CDR3 protein: CASREISGSPLHF. As DNA, the CDR3 is TGTGCCAGCAGAGAAATTTCGGGTTCACCCCTCCACTTT.

The genes are TRBV24-1 and TRBJ2-1; 9 nucleotides match TRBD2. From germline, CDR1 is KGHDR and CDR2 SFDVKD. The ends lost 8 bases at V and 4 bases at J; junction bases unmatched: 5. The CDR3 runs 14 residues. The CDR3 coding sequence is TGTGCCACCATGCGGGGGGGAATATACAATGAGCAGTTCTTC. This encodes CATMRGGIYNEQFF.

This clone showed up just a few times. This chain links TRBV24-1 with TRBJ1-5, with TRBD1 as a possible D gene (6 bases). Trimming shortened V by 0 bases and J by 0 bases, and 17 bases separated the two germline ends. Germline V lookup: CDR1 KGHDR, CDR2 SFDVKD. This CDR3 has 19 residues. This CDR3 is CATSDLRGEGHYSNQPQHF. CDR3 sequence (DNA): TGTGCCACCAGTGATTTGCGGGGAGAGGGACACTATAGCAATCAGCCCCAGCATTTT.

V gene TRBV6-4 combines with J gene TRBJ2-7; possibly TRBD1 for D (6 bases). Trimming removed 6 bases at V and 2 bases at J, with 20 bases between. The CDR3 has 16 residues. The germline CDR1 and CDR2 sequences are MRHNA and SNTAGT. The CDR3 loop reads CASSAARDKVTYEQYF. The DNA of the CDR3 is TGTGCCAGCAGCGCAGCCCGGGACAAGGTAACCTACGAGCAGTACTTC.

Regarding this clone: Sequence at one end of the junction differs from germline and may be a read error. This chain links TRBV6-1 with TRBJ1-2; 7 bases are shared with TRBD1. Per the germline V gene, CDR1 is MNHNS and CDR2 is SASEGT. The CDR3 covers 10 residues. The DNA of the CDR3 is TGTGCCAGCAGTGAAGCCGGGACAGACTTC. Protein: CASSEAGTDF.

CDR3: CASSWTGNTDTQYF. CDR3 in DNA: TGTGCCAGCAGCTGGACAGGAAACACAGATACGCAGTATTTT. V usage is TRBV7-9 and J usage is TRBJ2-3; 7 bases are shared with TRBD1. Germline V gives CDR1 SEHNR, CDR2 FQNEAQ (reference sequence). This CDR3 spans 14 amino acids. The junction had 3 bases not matched to a gene; V was cut back by 4 bases and J by 2 bases.

The chain uses TRBV18 and TRBJ2-2; 13 bases are a match to TRBD2. The CDR3 extends over 18 amino acids. J lost 1 base, V lost 3 bases, and 5 bases had no gene match. Germline CDR1 reads KGHSH; CDR2 reads LQKENI. The CDR3 here is CASSPTSGGAVNTGELFF. CDR3 in DNA: TGTGCCAGCTCACCTACTAGCGGGGGGGCCGTGAACACCGGGGAGCTGTTTTTT.

The chain carries TRBV4-3 and TRBJ1-2, with D unclear. Per the germline V gene, CDR1 is LGHNA and CDR2 is YSLEER. Trimming removed 2 bases from V and 4 bases from J, with 8 bases in between. The CDR3 extends over 13 amino acids. This CDR3 reads CASSQSQTYGYTF. The CDR3 DNA follows: TGCGCCAGCAGCCAATCACAGACCTATGGCTACACCTTC.

The table lists this clone with a few counts. The chain carries TRBV5-1 and TRBJ2-3, with 11 bases that match TRBD1. This CDR3 comprises 17 residues. In germline, CDR1 is SGHRS, CDR2 YFSETQ. V was clipped by 4 bases and J by 3 bases; unmatched bases: 10. The CDR3 loop reads CASSVAPGTGGTDTQYF. CDR3 DNA sequence: TGCGCCAGCAGCGTCGCCCCGGGGACAGGGGGTACAGATACGCAGTATTTT.

The J gene is TRBJ2-2, the V gene TRBV11-2, with a possible D match to TRBD1 (5 bases). Germline V gene sequence: CDR1 SGHAT, CDR2 FQNNGV. Trimming removed 3 bases from V and 0 bases from J, with 17 bases in between. CDR3 length equals 18 residues. CDR3 loop: CASSFRYPTASNTGELFF. The CDR3 coding sequence is TGTGCCAGCAGCTTCCGCTACCCGACAGCTTCGAACACCGGGGAGCTGTTTTTT.